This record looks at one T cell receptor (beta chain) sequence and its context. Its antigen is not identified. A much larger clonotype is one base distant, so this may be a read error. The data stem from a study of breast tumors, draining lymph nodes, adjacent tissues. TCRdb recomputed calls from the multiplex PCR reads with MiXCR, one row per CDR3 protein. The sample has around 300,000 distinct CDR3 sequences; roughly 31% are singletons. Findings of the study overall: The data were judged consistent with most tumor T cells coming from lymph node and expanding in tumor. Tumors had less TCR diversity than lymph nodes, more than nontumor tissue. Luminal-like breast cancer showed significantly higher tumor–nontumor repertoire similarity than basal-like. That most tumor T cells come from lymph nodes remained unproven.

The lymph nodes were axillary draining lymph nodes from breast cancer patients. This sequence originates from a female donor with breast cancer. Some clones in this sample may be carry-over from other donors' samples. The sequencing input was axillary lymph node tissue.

For the CDR3, the DNA is TGTGCCAGCAGCCAAACACAGGCGTCCGGGGAGCTGTTTTTT. Protein sequence: CASSQTQASGELFF. This chain connects TRBV5-4 to TRBJ2-2; TRBD1 is a possible D gene (5 bases). Germline V lookup: CDR1 SGHNT, CDR2 YYREEE (reference sequence). Deletions cut 4 bases from V and 6 bases from J, with 13 bases between. The CDR3 contains 14 residues.